Listed below are T cell receptor beta chains from one sample, sequenced in a study of early T cells in non-severe SARS-CoV-2 infection. TCRdb re-called the 5' RACE reads through MiXCR, storing one row per CDR3 protein. The sample lists about 62,000 distinct CDR3 sequences; approximately 9.3% were seen once. The sample consisted of whole blood. Receptors were obtained from an adult who was a healthcare worker with PCR-confirmed SARS-CoV-2 infection or an uninfected control (not recorded which). CDR3s include the opening cysteine and the closing phenylalanine or tryptophan. The D gene is left open where the match is weak. Some rows mark clone size as missing; the rest say once, few, many or name a class of expanded clone.

J,D,size,V,DNA,CDR3
TRBJ2-1,TRBD1,-,TRBV11-3,TGTGCCAGCAGCTTGGGACGGACAGGGGGCGCCTACAATGAGCAGTTCTTC,CASSLGRTGGAYNEQFF
TRBJ2-3,TRBD1,few,TRBV19,TGTGCCAGTAGAATACAGGGGGCTAGCACAGATACGCAGTATTTT,CASRIQGASTDTQYF
TRBJ2-3,TRBD2,-,TRBV5-5,TGTGCCAGCAGCCCTCGGGGTAGCGGGGGACCAAATACGCAGTATTTT,CASSPRGSGGPNTQYF
TRBJ2-3,-,-,TRBV5-1,TGCGCCAGCAGCCCCGGTCGAGTCGACTATCCGGTCGTAGATACGCAGTATTTT,CASSPGRVDYPVVDTQYF
TRBJ2-3,TRBD2,once,TRBV27,TGTGCCACCCGGACTAGCCGGGCAGATACGCCGTATTTT,CATRTSRADTPYF
TRBJ2-2,TRBD2,many,TRBV7-3,TGTGCCAGCAGCCCTTTAGCGGGGGGGCTGAGCACCGGGGAGCTGTTTTTT,CASSPLAGGLSTGELFF
TRBJ1-1,-,few,TRBV12-3/TRBV12-4,TGTGCCAGCAGCCCCGCAACAGGAATGAACACTGAAGCTTTCTTT,CASSPATGMNTEAFF
TRBJ2-1,-,few,TRBV6-5,TGTGCCAGCAGTTACTCGAGCCACCCCCTCGAGTCTGGTGAGCAGTTCTTC,CASSYSSHPLESGEQFF
TRBJ1-2,-,many,TRBV20-1,TGCAGTGCTAGTTTTACCTCGGGACCAAATAACTATGGCTACACCTTC,CSASFTSGPNNYGYTF
TRBJ1-4,TRBD1,-,TRBV9,TGTGCCAGCAGCACCTCCCCGACAGGGACTAATGAAAAACTGTTTTTT,CASSTSPTGTNEKLFF
TRBJ2-2,-,many,TRBV14,TGTGCCAGCAGCCAAGACGCATATATCAGAGACACCGGGGAGCTGTTTTTT,CASSQDAYIRDTGELFF
TRBJ2-2,TRBD1,-,TRBV5-1,TGCGCCAGCAGCTTGGACGGAATTGGGACAGCGAACATCGGGGAGCTGTTTTTT,CASSLDGIGTANIGELFF
TRBJ2-5,TRBD2,-,TRBV7-7,TGTGCCAGCAGAAGGACTAGAAACCTCCAAGAGACCCAGTACTTC,CASRRTRNLQETQYF
TRBJ2-2,-,few,TRBV4-1,TGCGCCAGCAGCTCACGGGACACCCGAGGCTCTTGGGAGCTGTTTTTT,CASSSRDTRGSWELFF
TRBJ2-3,-,few,TRBV5-1,TGCGCCAGCAGCCGGGGAATTTTTTCGGGCACAGATACGCAGTATTTT,CASSRGIFSGTDTQYF
TRBJ2-3,-,many,TRBV2,TGTGCCAGCAGCTACACAGATACGCAGTATTTT,CASSYTDTQYF
TRBJ2-5,-,-,TRBV2,TGTGCCAGCAGTGAAGCCCCGTTGGGAGAGGAGACCCAGTACTTC,CASSEAPLGEETQYF
TRBJ2-3,TRBD2,few,TRBV5-1,TGCGCCAGCACCCGGACTAGCGTAAGCACAGATACGCAGTATTTT,CASTRTSVSTDTQYF
TRBJ1-1,TRBD1,-,TRBV5-6,TGTGCCAGCAGCTCCGGGACAGGGGTAGACACTGAAGCTTTCTTT,CASSSGTGVDTEAFF
TRBJ1-5,TRBD1,-,TRBV10-3,TGTGCCATCAGATCCGCGACAGGGTATAGCAATCAGCCCCAGCATTTT,CAIRSATGYSNQPQHF
TRBJ1-3,-,-,TRBV29-1,TGCAGCGGATGGGCGTCTGGAAACACCATATATTTT,CSGWASGNTIYF
TRBJ1-2,TRBD1,few,TRBV12-3/TRBV12-4,TGTGCCAGCAGCCAGCAGACAGGGTATGGCTACACCTTC,CASSQQTGYGYTF
TRBJ2-3,-,-,TRBV18,TGTGCCAGCTCACCACAACGGAGCACAGATACGCAGTATTTT,CASSPQRSTDTQYF
TRBJ2-3,TRBD2,many,TRBV9,TGTGCCAGCAGCGTAGCCGGACTAGCGCTAACAGATACGCAGTATTTT,CASSVAGLALTDTQYF
TRBJ1-3,-,-,TRBV18,TGTGCCAGCTCACCGCCGGACAGAGGCACCATATATTTT,CASSPPDRGTIYF
TRBJ2-5,-,many,TRBV4-1,TGCGCCAGCAGCCAAGATCGAGAAGCCATGTGGACCCAGTACTTC,CASSQDREAMWTQYF
TRBJ2-5,TRBD2,-,TRBV7-3,TGTGCCAGCAGCCCAGGGACTAGCGGGGGGATGAAGACCCAGTACTTC,CASSPGTSGGMKTQYF
TRBJ1-6,-,many,TRBV9,TGTGCCAGCAGCCTCTATGTGTCAAGCTCCTATAATTCACCCCTCCACTTT,CASSLYVSSSYNSPLHF
TRBJ1-1,-,few,TRBV12-3/TRBV12-4,TGTGCCAGCAGTTTGGCAGGGAAAAACACTGAAGCTTTCTTT,CASSLAGKNTEAFF
TRBJ2-1,-,few,TRBV12-3/TRBV12-4,TGTGCCAGCAGGCTAGTGAATGAGCAGTTCTTC,CASRLVNEQFF
TRBJ1-1,-,-,TRBV7-2,TGTGCCAGCAGCTTAGGCCCAGACACTGAAGCTTTCTTT,CASSLGPDTEAFF
TRBJ2-1,-,-,TRBV7-2,TGTGCCAGCAGCTTAGCGGGACCCTCCTACAATGAGCAGTTCTTC,CASSLAGPSYNEQFF
TRBJ2-1,TRBD2,many,TRBV5-5,TGTGCCAGCAGCGAAGGACTAGCGGTTTACAATGAGCAGTTCTTC,CASSEGLAVYNEQFF
TRBJ2-5,-,many,TRBV29-1,TGCAGCGTTGAAGTAACCGGGCCAGAGACCCAGTACTTC,CSVEVTGPETQYF
TRBJ2-5,TRBD2,-,TRBV2,TGTGCCAGCAGTGAGGGCGGGGGGGCTGAGACCCAGTACTTC,CASSEGGGAETQYF
TRBJ2-1,TRBD1,few,TRBV24-1,TGTGCCACCAGTGATTTAGGACAGGGGTTCCGCAATGAGCAGTTCTTC,CATSDLGQGFRNEQFF
TRBJ2-3,TRBD1,many,TRBV12-3/TRBV12-4,TGTGCCAGCAGCCGTTCTGGTGGGGACAGTACCACAGATACGCAGTATTTT,CASSRSGGDSTTDTQYF
TRBJ2-3,TRBD2,many,TRBV11-3,TGTGCCAGCAGTTTTAGCGGGGGTTATGCGGATACGCAGTATTTT,CASSFSGGYADTQYF
TRBJ2-1,-,few,TRBV4-1,TGCGCCAGCAGCCAAGAAAAGGGACTTACACATGAGCAGTTCTTC,CASSQEKGLTHEQFF
TRBJ1-4,-,-,TRBV6-2/TRBV6-3,TGTGCCAGCAGCTCATATGAAAAACTGTTTTTT,CASSSYEKLFF
TRBJ2-5,TRBD1,few,TRBV20-1,TGCAGTGCCTTCACAGGGGGCCAAGAGACCCAGTACTTC,CSAFTGGQETQYF
TRBJ1-1,-,few,TRBV20-1,TGCAGTGCCCCGTACTCGAACACTGAAGCTTTCTTT,CSAPYSNTEAFF
TRBJ2-2,-,-,TRBV10-1,TGCGCCATGACGCTTCTGGGACATAAGAACACCGGGGAGCTGTTTTTT,CAMTLLGHKNTGELFF
TRBJ1-1,TRBD1,-,TRBV29-1,TGCAGCGTTGTCCCCGCAGACAGGGCAAACACTGAAGCTTTCTTT,CSVVPADRANTEAFF
TRBJ1-2,-,-,TRBV7-7,TGTGCCAGCAGCCTCGCGTTCTACACCTTC,CASSLAFYTF
TRBJ1-6,-,few,TRBV7-2,TGTGCCAGCAGCTTATTCCCAGGGAGTTCACCCCTCCACTTT,CASSLFPGSSPLHF
TRBJ1-5,-,many,TRBV12-3/TRBV12-4,TGTGCCAGCAGTCCAGTGCCTTCTGGCAATCAGCCCCAGCATTTT,CASSPVPSGNQPQHF
TRBJ2-5,TRBD2,-,TRBV5-1,TGCGCCAGCAGCTTAGGACTAGCGGGGCGGCAAGAGACCCAGTACTTC,CASSLGLAGRQETQYF
TRBJ1-3,-,-,TRBV5-5,TGTGCCAGCAGCCCGGACAACTCTGGAAACACCATATATTTT,CASSPDNSGNTIYF
TRBJ2-3,TRBD1,-,TRBV6-5,TGTGCCAGCAGTTTACAGGGGGCAAGCACAGATACGCAGTATTTT,CASSLQGASTDTQYF
TRBJ2-1,TRBD1,-,TRBV19,TGTGCCAGTAGTAACAGGGGGGTGGTCGATGAGCAGTTCTTC,CASSNRGVVDEQFF
TRBJ1-4,TRBD1,-,TRBV5-1,TGCGCCAGCAGCCTGGGACAGGGCCCTAATGAAAAACTGTTTTTT,CASSLGQGPNEKLFF
TRBJ2-3,-,few,TRBV3-1,TGTGCCAGCAGCCATGTCGGGCTCACAGATACGCAGTATTTT,CASSHVGLTDTQYF